The clone carrying this TCR beta chain is medium-sized by share. TCRdb passed the RT-PCR reads through MiXCR, listing each CDR3 protein once. The data hold 3,000 or so distinct CDR3 sequences, with approximately 5.6% observed a single time. CDR1 is SGHVS and CDR2 is FQNEAQ in the germline V gene. Trimming stripped 5 bases from V and 1 base from J, with 18 bases between. The CDR3 runs to 16 residues. This sample is drawn from a study of patients and donors after allogeneic stem cell transplantation. The origin of this receptor is a human donor who was either an allogeneic HSCT recipient or a stem cell or donor lymphocyte infusion donor (not recorded which). It is not recorded whose cells these are; they may come from a transplant donor. This sequence joins TRBV7-8 and TRBJ2-7; the D gene could be TRBD1 or TRBD2 (5 bases each). The sample consisted of blood, either unsorted or a sorted T cell fraction (not recorded which). The CDR3 is CASSPPGTTYSYEQYF. CDR3 DNA: TGTGCCAGCAGCCCGCCCGGGACGACGTATTCCTACGAGCAGTACTTC.